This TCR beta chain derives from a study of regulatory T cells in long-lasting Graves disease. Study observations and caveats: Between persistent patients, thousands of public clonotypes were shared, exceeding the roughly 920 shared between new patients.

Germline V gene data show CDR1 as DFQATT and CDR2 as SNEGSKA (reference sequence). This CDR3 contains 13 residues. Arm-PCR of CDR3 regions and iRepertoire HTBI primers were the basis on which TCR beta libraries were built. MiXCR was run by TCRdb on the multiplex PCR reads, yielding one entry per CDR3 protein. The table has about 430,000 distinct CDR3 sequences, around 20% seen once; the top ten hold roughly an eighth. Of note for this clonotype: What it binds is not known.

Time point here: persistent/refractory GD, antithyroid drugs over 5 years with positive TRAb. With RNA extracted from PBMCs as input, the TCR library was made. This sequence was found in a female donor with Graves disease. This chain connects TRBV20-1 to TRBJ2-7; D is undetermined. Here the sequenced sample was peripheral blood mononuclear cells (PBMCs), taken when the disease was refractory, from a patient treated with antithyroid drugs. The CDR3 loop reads CTSPPGPDGEQYF. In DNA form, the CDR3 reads TGCACATCCCCCCCTGGGCCGGACGGCGAGCAGTACTTC.